This TCR beta chain was documented in a study of blood T cell repertoires in COVID-19. Only in-frame clones appear in the TCRdb table, and some are missing; sequencing was by immunoSEQ multiplex PCR. The table shows roughly 250,000 clones, with 87% occurring only once. The germline V gene has CDR1 SGHRS and CDR2 YFSETQ. V lost 5 bases and J lost 0, with 10 bases in between. The CDR3 totals 14 residues. The sequenced material came from PBMCs or T cells enriched from blood (not recorded which). This TCR was sampled from a woman in her 30s with acute COVID-19. The J gene is TRBJ2-3, the V gene TRBV5-1, with no clear D. For the CDR3, the DNA is TGCGCCAGCAGATCTGATACTAGCACAGATACGCAGTATTTT. Translated: CASRSDTSTDTQYF.